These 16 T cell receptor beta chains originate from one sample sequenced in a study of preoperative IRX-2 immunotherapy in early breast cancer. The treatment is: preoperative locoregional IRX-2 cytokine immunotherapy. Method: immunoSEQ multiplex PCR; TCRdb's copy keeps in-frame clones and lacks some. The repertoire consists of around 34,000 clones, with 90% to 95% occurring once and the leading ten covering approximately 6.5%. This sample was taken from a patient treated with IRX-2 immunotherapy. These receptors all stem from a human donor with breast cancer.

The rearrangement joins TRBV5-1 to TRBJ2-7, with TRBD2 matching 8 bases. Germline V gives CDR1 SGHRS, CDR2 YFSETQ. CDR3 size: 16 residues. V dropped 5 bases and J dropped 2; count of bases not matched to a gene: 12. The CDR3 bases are TGCGCCAGCAGTCCCTCCCAAGCGGGGGACCCCTACGAGCAGTACTTC. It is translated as CASSPSQAGDPYEQYF.

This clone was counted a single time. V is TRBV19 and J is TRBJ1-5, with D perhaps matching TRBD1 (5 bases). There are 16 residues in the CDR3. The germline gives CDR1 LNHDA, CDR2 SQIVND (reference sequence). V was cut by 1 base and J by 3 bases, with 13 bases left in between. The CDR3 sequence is CASSIVGGSYNQPQHF. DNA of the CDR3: TGTGCCAGTAGTATAGTTGGGGGGTCTTACAATCAGCCCCAGCATTTT.

The CDR3 spells CASSYKGTGVYGYTF. CDR3 DNA sequence: TGTGCCAGCAGTTACAAAGGGACGGGGGTTTATGGCTACACCTTC. The rearrangement uses TRBV6-6 and TRBJ1-2, with a weak D call TRBD1 (5 bases). Trimming pared 2 bases from V and 5 bases from J, leaving 15 bases between. The CDR3 is made up of 15 amino acids. CDR1 MNHNY and CDR2 SVGAGI come from the germline V gene (reference sequence).

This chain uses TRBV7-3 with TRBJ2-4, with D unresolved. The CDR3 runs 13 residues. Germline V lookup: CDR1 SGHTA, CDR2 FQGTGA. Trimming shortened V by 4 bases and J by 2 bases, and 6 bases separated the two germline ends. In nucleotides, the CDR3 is TGTGCCAGCAGCTCTTCTCCCAAAAACATTCAGTACTTC. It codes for CASSSSPKNIQYF. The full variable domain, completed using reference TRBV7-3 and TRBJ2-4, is GAGVSQTPSNKVTEKGKYVELRCDPISGHTALYWYRQSLGQGPEFLIYFQGTGAADDSGLPNDRFFAVRPEGSVSTLKIQRTERGDSAVYLCASSSSPKNIQYFGAGTRLSVL.

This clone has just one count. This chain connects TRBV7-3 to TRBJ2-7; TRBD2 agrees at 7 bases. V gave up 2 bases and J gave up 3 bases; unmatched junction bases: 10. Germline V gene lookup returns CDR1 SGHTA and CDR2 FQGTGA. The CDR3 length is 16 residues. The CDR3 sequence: CASSLGWAGAGYEQYF. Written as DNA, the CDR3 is TGTGCCAGCAGCTTAGGGTGGGCGGGAGCGGGCTACGAGCAGTACTTC.

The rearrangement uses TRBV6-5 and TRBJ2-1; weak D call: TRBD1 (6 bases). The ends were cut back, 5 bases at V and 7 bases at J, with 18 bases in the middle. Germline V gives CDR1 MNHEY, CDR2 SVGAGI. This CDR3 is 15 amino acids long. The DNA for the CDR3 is TGTGCCAGCAGTCATAACAGGGCTCTGGGGAATGAGCAGTTCTTC. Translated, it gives CASSHNRALGNEQFF.

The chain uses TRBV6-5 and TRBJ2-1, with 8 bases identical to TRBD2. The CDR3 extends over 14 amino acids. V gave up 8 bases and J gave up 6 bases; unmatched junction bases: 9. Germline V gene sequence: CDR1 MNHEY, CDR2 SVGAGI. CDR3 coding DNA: TGTGCCAGCCGGGCGCGGGAGGAGGGCAATGAGCAGTTCTTC. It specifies CASRAREEGNEQFF.

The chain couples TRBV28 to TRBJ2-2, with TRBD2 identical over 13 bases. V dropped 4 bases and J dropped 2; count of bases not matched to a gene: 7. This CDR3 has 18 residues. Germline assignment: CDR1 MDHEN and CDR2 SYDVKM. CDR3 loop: CASSSTQGLAGNTGELFF. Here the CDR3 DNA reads TGTGCCAGCAGTTCAACCCAGGGACTAGCGGGAAACACCGGGGAGCTGTTTTTT.

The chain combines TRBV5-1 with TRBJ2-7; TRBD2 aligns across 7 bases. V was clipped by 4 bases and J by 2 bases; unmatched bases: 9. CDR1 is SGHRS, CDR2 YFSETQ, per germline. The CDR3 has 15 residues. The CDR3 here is CASSRGEGSPYEQYF. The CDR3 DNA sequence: TGCGCCAGCAGCCGCGGGGAGGGTAGTCCCTACGAGCAGTACTTC. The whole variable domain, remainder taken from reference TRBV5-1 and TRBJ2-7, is KAGVTQTPRYLIKTRGQQVTLSCSPISGHRSVSWYQQTPGQGLQFLFEYFSETQRNKGNFPGRFSGRQFSNSRSEMNVSTLELGDSALYLCASSRGEGSPYEQYFGPGTRLTVT.

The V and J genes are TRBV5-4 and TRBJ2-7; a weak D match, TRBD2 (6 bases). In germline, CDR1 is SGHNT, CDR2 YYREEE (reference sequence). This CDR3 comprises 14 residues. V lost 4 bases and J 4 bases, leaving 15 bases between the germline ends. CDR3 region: CASSGGTARYEQYF. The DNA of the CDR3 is TGTGCCAGCAGCGGCGGGACGGCTCGGTACGAGCAGTACTTC.

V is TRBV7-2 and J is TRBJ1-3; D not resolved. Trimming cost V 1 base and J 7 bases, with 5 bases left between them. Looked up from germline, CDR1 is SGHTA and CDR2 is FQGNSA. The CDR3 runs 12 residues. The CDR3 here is CASSLVLNTIYF. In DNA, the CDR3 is TGTGCCAGCAGCTTAGTCTTGAACACCATATATTTT. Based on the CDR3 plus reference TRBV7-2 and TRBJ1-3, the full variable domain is GAGVSQSPSNKVTEKGKDVELRCDPISGHTALYWYRQSLGQGLEFLIYFQGNSAPDKSGLPSDRFSAERTGGSVSTLTIQRTQQEDSAVYLCASSLVLNTIYFGEGSWLTVV.

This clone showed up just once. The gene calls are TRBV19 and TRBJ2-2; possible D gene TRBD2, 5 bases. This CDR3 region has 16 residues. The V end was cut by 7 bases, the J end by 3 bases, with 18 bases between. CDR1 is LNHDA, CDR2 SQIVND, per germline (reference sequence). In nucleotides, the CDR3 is TGTGCCAGTAAAGTAGCCAGCGGATTGTACACCGGGGAGCTGTTTTTT. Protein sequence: CASKVASGLYTGELFF.

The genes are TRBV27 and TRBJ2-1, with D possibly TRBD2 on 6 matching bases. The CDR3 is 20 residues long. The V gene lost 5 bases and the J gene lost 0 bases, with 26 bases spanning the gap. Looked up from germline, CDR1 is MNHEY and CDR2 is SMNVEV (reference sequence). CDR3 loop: CASSGTLLYRDSRSYNEQFF. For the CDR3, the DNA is TGTGCCAGCAGTGGCACTTTACTGTACCGGGACTCACGCTCCTACAATGAGCAGTTCTTC.

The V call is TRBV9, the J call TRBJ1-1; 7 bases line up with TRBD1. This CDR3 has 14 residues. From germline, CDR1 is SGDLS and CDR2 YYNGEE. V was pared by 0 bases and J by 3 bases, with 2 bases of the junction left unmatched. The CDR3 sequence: CASSVGGGYTEAFF. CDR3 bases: TGTGCCAGCAGCGTAGGAGGGGGCTACACTGAAGCTTTCTTT.

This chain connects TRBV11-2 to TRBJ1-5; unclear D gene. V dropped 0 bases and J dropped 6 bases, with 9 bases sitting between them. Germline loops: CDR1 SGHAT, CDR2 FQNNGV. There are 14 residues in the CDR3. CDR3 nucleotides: TGTGCCAGCAGCTTAGATAGCAGAGCTCAGCCCCAGCATTTT. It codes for CASSLDSRAQPQHF.

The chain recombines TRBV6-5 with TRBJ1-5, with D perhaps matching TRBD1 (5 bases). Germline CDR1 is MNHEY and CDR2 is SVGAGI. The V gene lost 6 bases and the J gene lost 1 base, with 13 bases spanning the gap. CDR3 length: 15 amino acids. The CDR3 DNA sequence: TGTGCCAGCAGAAGCGGACAAACCAGCAATCAGCCCCAGCATTTT. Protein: CASRSGQTSNQPQHF.